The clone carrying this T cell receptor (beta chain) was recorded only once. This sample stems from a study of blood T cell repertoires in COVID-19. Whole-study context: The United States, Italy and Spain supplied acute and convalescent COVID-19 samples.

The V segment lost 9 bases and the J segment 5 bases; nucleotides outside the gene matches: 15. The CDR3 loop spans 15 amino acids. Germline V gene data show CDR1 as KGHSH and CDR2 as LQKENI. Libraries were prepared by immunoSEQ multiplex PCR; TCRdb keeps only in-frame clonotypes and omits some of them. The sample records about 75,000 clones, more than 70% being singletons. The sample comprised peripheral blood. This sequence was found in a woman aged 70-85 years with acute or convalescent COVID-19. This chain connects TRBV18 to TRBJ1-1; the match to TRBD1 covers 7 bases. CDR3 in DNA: TGTGCCAGTTTTACAACGGGAGGGGGCCAGACTGAAGCTTTCTTT. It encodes CASFTTGGGQTEAFF. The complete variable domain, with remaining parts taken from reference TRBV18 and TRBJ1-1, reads NAGVMQNPRHLVRRRGQEARLRCSPMKGHSHVYWYRQLPEEGLKFMVYLQKENIIDESGMPKERFSAEFPKEGPSILRIQQVVRGDSAAYFCASFTTGGGQTEAFFGQGTRLTVV.